The T cell receptor (beta chain) under discussion was sequenced for a study of shared clonotypes between healthy human individuals. Study as a whole: Each donor's CD4 naive and CD4 memory cells filled three plates apiece, CD8 naive two, and CD8 memory one.

As concerns this clone: Its antigen is not identified.

Overall study results and limits: Non-shared clonotypes displayed generation probabilities falling below those of clonotypes present in all four donors.

In the original workflow: ImmunoSEQ supplied junction-only sequences lacking quality scores, so filtering was different. Some clones are missing from TCRdb's copy, which holds only in-frame ones; the method was immunoSEQ multiplex PCR. V, J and clone size were drawn from that table, and D and trimming were deduced from the DNA. The sample shows roughly 2.4 million clones, 90% to 97% of them seen only once. Trimming removed 1 base at V and 4 bases at J, with 14 bases between. CDR3 length equals 15 residues. Germline CDR1 SEHNR, CDR2 FQNEAQ (reference sequence). Splitting of CD4+ cells produced CD45RA+ naive and CD45RA-negative memory subsets.

The specimen was naive CD4+ T cells sorted from blood. Subset: CD45RA+ positively selected. The chain joins TRBV7-9 to TRBJ2-7; no definite D call. The sequence came from a man aged 18 to 29 in good health. This chain's CDR3 is CASSLGPADDYEQYF. CDR3 coding DNA: TGTGCCAGCAGCTTAGGCCCGGCCGACGATTACGAGCAGTACTTC.